The subject of this entry is one TCR beta chain. This CDR3 is 14 amino acids long. Germline V lookup: CDR1 SGHNT, CDR2 YYREEE (reference sequence). Trimming removed 5 bases from V and 6 bases from J; junction bases left unmatched: 4. The data were obtained in a study of blood T cell repertoires in COVID-19. Whole-study context: Sites across the United States, Italy and Spain contributed samples from acute and convalescent COVID-19. From T cells, B-cell-depleted T cells, or PBMCs came the material, which was cDNA or gDNA.

Per the study methods: Reference gene primer amplification in the assay estimated nucleated cell counts. Produced via immunoSEQ multiplex PCR; TCRdb's table is partial and in-frame only. V, J and clone size are those of that table, while D and trimming were read from the DNA. The repertoire consists of 30,000 to 35,000 clones, with about 72% occurring once and the leading ten covering 7% to 8.5%. This receptor was taken from an older woman with acute or convalescent COVID-19. This chain links TRBV5-4 with TRBJ1-4; TRBD1 aligns across 10 bases. The specimen was peripheral blood. The chain's CDR3 is CASRPGTGDEKLFF. CDR3 nucleotides: TGTGCCAGCAGGCCCGGGACAGGGGATGAAAAACTGTTTTTT.